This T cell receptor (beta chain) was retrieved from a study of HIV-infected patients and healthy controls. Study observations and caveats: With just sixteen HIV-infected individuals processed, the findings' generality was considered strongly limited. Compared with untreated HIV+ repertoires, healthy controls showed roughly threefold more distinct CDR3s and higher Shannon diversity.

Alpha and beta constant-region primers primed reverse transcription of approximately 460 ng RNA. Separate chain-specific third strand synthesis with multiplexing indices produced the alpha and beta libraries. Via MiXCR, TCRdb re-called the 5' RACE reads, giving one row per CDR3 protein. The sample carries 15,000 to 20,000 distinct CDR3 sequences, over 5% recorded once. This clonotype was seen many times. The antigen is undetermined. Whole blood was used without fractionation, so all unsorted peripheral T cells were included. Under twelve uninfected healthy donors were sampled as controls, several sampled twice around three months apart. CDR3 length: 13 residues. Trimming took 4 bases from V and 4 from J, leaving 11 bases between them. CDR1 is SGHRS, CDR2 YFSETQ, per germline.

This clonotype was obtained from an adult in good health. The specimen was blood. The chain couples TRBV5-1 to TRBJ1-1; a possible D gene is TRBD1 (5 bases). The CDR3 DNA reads TGCGCCAGCAGCAAGGACGGGACCACTGAAGCTTTCTTT. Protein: CASSKDGTTEAFF.